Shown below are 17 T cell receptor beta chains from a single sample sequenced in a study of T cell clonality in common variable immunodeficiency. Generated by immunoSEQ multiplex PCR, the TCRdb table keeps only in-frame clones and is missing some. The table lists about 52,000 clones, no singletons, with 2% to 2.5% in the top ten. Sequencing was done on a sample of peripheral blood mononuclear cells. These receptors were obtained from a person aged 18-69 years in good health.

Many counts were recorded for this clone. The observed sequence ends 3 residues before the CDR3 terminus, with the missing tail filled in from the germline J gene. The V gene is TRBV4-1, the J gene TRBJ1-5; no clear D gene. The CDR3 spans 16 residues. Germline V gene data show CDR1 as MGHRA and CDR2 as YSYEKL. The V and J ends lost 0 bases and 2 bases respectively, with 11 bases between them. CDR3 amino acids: CASSQDRGDGNQPQHF. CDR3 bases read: TGCGCCAGCAGCCAAGACCGGGGAGATGGCAATCAGCCC.

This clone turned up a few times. The chain's CDR3 is CASSLAVGGNYGYTF. The CDR3 bases that were read are TGCGCCAGCAGCTTGGCGGTTGGGGGGAACTATGGC. The chain carries TRBV5-1 and TRBJ1-2; D might be TRBD1 (5 bases). The CDR3 goes on 3 residues after the read ends, and that part is filled in from the germline J gene. The CDR3 runs 15 residues. Germline V gene sequence: CDR1 SGHRS, CDR2 YFSETQ. V was clipped by 0 bases and J by 2 bases, with 11 bases between them.

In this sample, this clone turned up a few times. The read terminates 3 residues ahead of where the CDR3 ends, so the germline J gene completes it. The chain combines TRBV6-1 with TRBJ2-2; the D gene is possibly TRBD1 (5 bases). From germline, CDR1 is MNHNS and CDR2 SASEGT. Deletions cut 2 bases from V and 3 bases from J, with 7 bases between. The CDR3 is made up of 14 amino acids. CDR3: CASSEWGDTGELFF. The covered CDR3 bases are TGTGCCAGCAGTGAATGGGGCGACACCGGGGAG.

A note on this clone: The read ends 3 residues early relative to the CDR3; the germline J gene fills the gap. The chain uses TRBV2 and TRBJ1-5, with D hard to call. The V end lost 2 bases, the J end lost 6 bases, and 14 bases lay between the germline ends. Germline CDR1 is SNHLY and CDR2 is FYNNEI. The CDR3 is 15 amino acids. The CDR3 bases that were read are TGTGCCAGCAGTGAATGGTTGGCAGCGAGTCAGCCC. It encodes CASSEWLAASQP. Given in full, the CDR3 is CASSEWLAASQPQHF.

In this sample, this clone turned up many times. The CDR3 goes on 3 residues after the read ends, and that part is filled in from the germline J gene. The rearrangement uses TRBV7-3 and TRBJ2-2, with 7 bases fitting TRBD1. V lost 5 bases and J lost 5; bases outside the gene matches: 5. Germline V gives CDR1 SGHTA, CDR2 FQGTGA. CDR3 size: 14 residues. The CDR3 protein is CASSPGQTTGELFF. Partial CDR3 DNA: TGTGCCAGCAGCCCGGGACAGACTACCGGGGAG.

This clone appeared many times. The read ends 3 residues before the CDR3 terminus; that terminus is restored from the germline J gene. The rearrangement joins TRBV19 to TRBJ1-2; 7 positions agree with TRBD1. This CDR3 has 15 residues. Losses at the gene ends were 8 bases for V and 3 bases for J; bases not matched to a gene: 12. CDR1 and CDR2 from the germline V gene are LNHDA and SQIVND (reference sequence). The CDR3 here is CASRKGGAFDYGYTF. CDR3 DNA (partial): TGTGCCAGTCGTAAAGGGGGCGCGTTTGACTATGGC.

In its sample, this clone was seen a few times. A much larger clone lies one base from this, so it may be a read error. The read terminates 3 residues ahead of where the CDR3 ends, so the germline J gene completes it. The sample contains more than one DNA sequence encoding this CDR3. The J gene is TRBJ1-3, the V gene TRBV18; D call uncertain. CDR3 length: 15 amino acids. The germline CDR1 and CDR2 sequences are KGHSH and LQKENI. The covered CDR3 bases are TGTGCCAGCTCACCCCAGGAAAACTCTGGAAACACG. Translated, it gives CASSPQENSGNT. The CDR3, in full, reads CASSPQENSGNTIYF.

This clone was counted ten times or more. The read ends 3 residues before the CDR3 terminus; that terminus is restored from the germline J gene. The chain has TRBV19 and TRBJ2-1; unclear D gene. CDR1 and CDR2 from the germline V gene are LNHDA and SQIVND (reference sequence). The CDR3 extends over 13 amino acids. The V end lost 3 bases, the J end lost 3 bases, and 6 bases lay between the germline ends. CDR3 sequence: CASSIDNYNEQFF. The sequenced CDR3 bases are TGTGCCAGTAGTATCGACAACTACAATGAG.

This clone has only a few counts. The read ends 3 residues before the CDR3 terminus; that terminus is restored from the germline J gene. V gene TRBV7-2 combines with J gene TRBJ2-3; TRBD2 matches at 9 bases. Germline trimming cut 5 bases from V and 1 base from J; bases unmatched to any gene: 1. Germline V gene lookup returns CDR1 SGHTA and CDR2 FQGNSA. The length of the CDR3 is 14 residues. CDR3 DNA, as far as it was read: TGTGCCAGCAGCCGGACTAGCGGCACAGATACG. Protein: CASSRTSGTDT. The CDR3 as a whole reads CASSRTSGTDTQYF.

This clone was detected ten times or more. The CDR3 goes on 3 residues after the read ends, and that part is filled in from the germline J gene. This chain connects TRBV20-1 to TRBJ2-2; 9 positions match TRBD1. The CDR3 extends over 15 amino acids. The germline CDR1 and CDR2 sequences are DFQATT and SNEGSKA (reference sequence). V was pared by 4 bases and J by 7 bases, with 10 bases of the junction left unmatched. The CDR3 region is CSAKTGTGNGGELFF. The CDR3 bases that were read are TGCAGTGCTAAGACGGGGACAGGGAATGGCGGGGAG.

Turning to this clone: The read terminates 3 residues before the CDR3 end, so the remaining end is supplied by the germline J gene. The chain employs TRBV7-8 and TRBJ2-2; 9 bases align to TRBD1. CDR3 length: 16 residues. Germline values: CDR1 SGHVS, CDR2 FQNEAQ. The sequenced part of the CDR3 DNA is TGTGCCAGCAGCTTACAAAGGACAGGGGCTAATGAAAAG. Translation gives CASSLQRTGANEK. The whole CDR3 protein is CASSLQRTGANEKLFF.

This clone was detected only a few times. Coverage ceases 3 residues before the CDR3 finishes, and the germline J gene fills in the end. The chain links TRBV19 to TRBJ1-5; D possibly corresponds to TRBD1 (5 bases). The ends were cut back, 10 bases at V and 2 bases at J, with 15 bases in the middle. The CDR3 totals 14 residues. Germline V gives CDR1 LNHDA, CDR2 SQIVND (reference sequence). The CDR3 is CATHGGYGNQPQHF. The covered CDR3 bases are TGTGCCACCCACGGGGGTTACGGCAATCAGCCC.

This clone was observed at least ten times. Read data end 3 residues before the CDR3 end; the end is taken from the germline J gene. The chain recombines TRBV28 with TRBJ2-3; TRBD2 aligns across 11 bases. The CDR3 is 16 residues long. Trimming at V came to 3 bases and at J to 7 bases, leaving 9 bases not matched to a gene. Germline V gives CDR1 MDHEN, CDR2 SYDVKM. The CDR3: CASSFRLAGGMYTQYF. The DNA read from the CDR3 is TGTGCCAGCAGTTTCCGCCTAGCGGGAGGAATGTATACG.

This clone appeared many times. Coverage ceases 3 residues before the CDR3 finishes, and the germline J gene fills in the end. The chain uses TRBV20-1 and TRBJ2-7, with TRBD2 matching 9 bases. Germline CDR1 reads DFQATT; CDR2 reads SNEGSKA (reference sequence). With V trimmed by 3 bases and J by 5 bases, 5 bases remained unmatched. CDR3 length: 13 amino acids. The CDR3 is CSARREGPDEQYF. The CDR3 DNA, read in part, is TGCAGTGCTAGGCGGGAGGGCCCTGACGAG.

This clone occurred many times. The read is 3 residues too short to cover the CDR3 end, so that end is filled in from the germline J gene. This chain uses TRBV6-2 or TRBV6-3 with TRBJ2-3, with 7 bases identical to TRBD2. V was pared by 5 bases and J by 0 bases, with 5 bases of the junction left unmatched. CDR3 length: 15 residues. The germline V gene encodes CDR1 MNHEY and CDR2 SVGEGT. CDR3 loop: CASSRRGGSTDTQYF. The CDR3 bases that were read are TGTGCCAGCAGTCGGCGGGGAGGGAGCACAGATACG.

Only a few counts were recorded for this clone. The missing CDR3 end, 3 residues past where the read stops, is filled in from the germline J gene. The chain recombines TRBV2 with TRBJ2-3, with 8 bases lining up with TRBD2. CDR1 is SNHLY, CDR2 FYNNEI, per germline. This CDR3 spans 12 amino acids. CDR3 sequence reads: CATGGALGTQYF. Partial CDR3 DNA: TGTGCCACCGGGGGGGCGCTGGGCACG.

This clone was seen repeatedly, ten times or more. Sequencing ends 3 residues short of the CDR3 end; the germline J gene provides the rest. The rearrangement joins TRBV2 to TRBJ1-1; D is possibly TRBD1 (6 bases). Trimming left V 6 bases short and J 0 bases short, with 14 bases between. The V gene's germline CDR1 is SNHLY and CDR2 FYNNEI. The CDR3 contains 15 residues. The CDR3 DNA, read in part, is TGTGCCAGCAGACCCCGGACAGAAATGAACACTGAA. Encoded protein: CASRPRTEMNTE. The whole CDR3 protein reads CASRPRTEMNTEAFF.